This is a list of T cell receptor beta chains from one sample in a study of neurological immune-mediated disorders. In TCRdb, the 5' RACE reads were re-called with MiXCR into one record per CDR3 protein. Found here are approximately 100,000 distinct CDR3 sequences, 10% to 12% of them singletons; the top ten hold about 3.1%. The specimen sequenced was PBMCs. These receptors all come from a female donor with HTLV-1-associated myelopathy (HAM/TSP). The conserved cysteine and the conserved F or W are not part of the CDR3 here. Only some rows state a clone size, as once, few, many or a class for expanded clones.

abundance,len,v_gene,CDR3aa
few,13,TRBV5-1,ASSSGGGSGNTIY
few,12,TRBV5-1,ASSFGGLEETQY
NA,14,TRBV7-9,ASSVQGPTGANVLT
many,12,TRBV5-6,ASSLESGTGELF
many,16,TRBV28,ASSSLTGYRGLYYEQY
many,12,TRBV7-9,ASSRTGGGETQY
many,13,TRBV9,ASSVDGGLDTEAF
many,13,TRBV5-1,ASSLEVGVSTEAF
many,12,TRBV10-3,AISEQGTNYGYT
many,12,TRBV29-1,SVGGGGVVNEQF
many,13,TRBV5-1,ASSLTGLAADTQY
many,13,TRBV9,ASSPEGASSYEQY
NA,11,TRBV5-1,ASSPGTSDEQF
many,12,TRBV5-1,ASSPEIAAYEQY
many,11,TRBV9,ASSGGTNTEAF
many,12,TRBV4-1,ASRPTSGDNEQF
few,11,TRBV12-3/TRBV12-4,ASSLSLRNEQY
few,12,TRBV7-9,ASSLDVIGGGQY
many,12,TRBV20-1,SARDRDSYSPLH
many,12,TRBV6-6,ASSDVWLANVLT
many,11,TRBV7-9,ASSLPNHYEQY
many,13,TRBV20-1,SARAGFPLPDTQY
few,13,TRBV24-1,ATSPGTGIKSLWF
NA,17,TRBV4-1,ASSPETIARVGPYNEQF
many,13,TRBV5-1,ASSLAAGSYQPQH
few,15,TRBV18,ASLPPQRGATGNEQF
many,12,TRBV15,ATSLEGESYEQY
few,15,TRBV5-1,ASSEWTARTINSPLH
many,12,TRBV12-3/TRBV12-4,ASSPMGVFTEAF
NA,13,TRBV18,ASSPPDTSQETQY
many,15,TRBV12-3/TRBV12-4,ASSLAGRRTGGETQY
many,13,TRBV11-2,ASSLLRVPYNEQF
many,13,TRBV4-2,ASRHFRVDTGELF
many,11,TRBV7-2,ASSLGDSDTQY
many,13,TRBV20-1,SARDRLGGGNTIY
few,14,TRBV18,ASSPVVRTLTDTQY
NA,17,TRBV5-6,ASSFYICSASPDRYEQY
NA,15,TRBV5-1,ASSREALVVPYYEQY
many,9,TRBV20-1,SATEVDEQF
many,14,TRBV7-9,ASSLAVQGNTGELF
many,12,TRBV7-2,ASSPQRQGNEQY
many,10,TRBV7-9,ASSSNTYEQY
many,11,TRBV12-3/TRBV12-4,ASTHRFNYGYT
many,14,TRBV21-1,ASSKGGESEANEQF
NA,12,TRBV27,ASSSLQGANVLT